These T cell receptor beta chains were read from a single sample in a study of T cell responses to AZD1222 COVID-19 vaccine. Repertoires were generated with immunoSEQ multiplex PCR, while TCRdb's copy carries only in-frame clones and drops some. Here the sample spans over 150,000 clones, 80% to 95% being singletons. Specimen: peripheral blood, collected 28 days after the second dose of the MenACWY control vaccine. The receptors stem from an adult who received the MenACWY meningococcal vaccine as a control. The CDR3 runs from the conserved cysteine through the conserved F or W. A D gene is named only where the DNA matches it firmly. Size tells how often a clone was seen (once, few, many) or the class of an expanded clone, and some rows leave it out.

V gene	J gene	D gene	clone size	CDR3 length	CDR3 protein	CDR3 DNA
TRBV20-1	TRBJ1-2	NA	NA	13	CSASPELAYGYTF	TGCAGTGCTAGTCCAGAATTGGCCTATGGCTACACCTTC
TRBV4-2	TRBJ2-3	NA	NA	16	CASSQEPTGGTDTQYF	TGTGCCAGCAGCCAAGAACCCACGGGGGGCACAGATACGCAGTATTTT
TRBV19	TRBJ2-5	NA	NA	12	CASSTDRRTQYF	TGTGCCAGTAGTACGGACCGACGAACCCAGTACTTC
TRBV5-1	TRBJ2-5	NA	NA	15	CASKARTEGGETQYF	TGCGCGAGCAAGGCGAGGACTGAGGGTGGAGAGACCCAGTACTTC
TRBV3-1/TRBV3-2	TRBJ1-3	TRBD1	once	18	CASSRAVGRGRSGNTIYF	TGTGCCAGCAGCCGCGCCGTAGGGAGGGGGCGTTCTGGAAACACCATATATTTT
TRBV3-1/TRBV3-2	TRBJ2-3	TRBD2	NA	15	CASSSRLAGTDTQYF	TGTGCCAGCAGCTCCCGACTAGCGGGCACAGATACGCAGTATTTT
TRBV5-1	TRBJ1-2	NA	NA	16	CASSLGAGGGGYGYTF	TGCGCCAGCAGCTTGGGGGCCGGGGGGGGAGGCTATGGCTACACCTTC
TRBV9	TRBJ1-6	NA	NA	15	CASSVDGQGNSPLHF	TGTGCCAGCAGCGTAGATGGGCAGGGGAATTCACCCCTCCACTTT
TRBV19	TRBJ1-1	NA	NA	13	CASSLTGNTEAFF	TGTGCCAGTAGTCTAACAGGAAACACTGAAGCTTTCTTT
TRBV5-4	TRBJ1-2	NA	NA	15	CASSPGTELNYGYTF	TGTGCCAGCAGCCCCGGGACGGAACTAAACTATGGCTACACCTTC
TRBV5-1	TRBJ1-3	NA	NA	14	CASSWTESGNTIYF	TGCGCCAGCAGTTGGACGGAATCTGGAAACACCATATATTTT
TRBV29-1	TRBJ2-2	TRBD2	NA	13	CSVGLARTGELFF	TGCAGCGTTGGACTAGCGCGCACCGGGGAGCTGTTTTTT
TRBV5-4	TRBJ2-3	TRBD2	NA	17	CASSPGGSGGAADTQYF	TGTGCCAGCAGCCCCGGGGGTAGCGGGGGAGCGGCAGATACGCAGTATTTT
TRBV28	TRBJ1-2	TRBD1	NA	14	CAIRGQGAPNGYTF	TGTGCCATAAGGGGGCAGGGGGCACCCAACGGCTACACCTTC
TRBV7-9	TRBJ2-2	TRBD2	NA	18	CASTSAAASGGNTGELFF	TGTGCCAGCACCTCAGCCGCGGCTAGCGGGGGGAACACCGGGGAGCTGTTTTTT
TRBV4-3	TRBJ1-1	NA	NA	15	CASSQGRGENTEAFF	TGCGCCAGCAGCCAAGGGAGGGGCGAGAACACTGAAGCTTTCTTT
TRBV5-4	TRBJ1-5	NA	NA	11	CASSLIQPQHF	TGTGCCAGCAGCTTGATACAGCCCCAGCATTTT
TRBV29-1	TRBJ1-4	NA	few	16	CSVASTHRASNEKLFF	TGCAGCGTTGCAAGCACGCACAGGGCCTCTAATGAAAAACTGTTTTTT
TRBV7-8	TRBJ2-1	TRBD1	NA	13	CASSLTGVGEQFF	TGTGCCAGCAGCTTAACAGGGGTAGGTGAGCAGTTCTTC
TRBV9	TRBJ2-2	TRBD1	NA	16	CASSSTPGQGAGELFF	TGTGCCAGCAGCTCGACTCCAGGACAGGGGGCCGGGGAGCTGTTTTTT
TRBV28	TRBJ1-2	NA	NA	13	CASRRGLDYGYTF	TGTGCCAGCAGACGGGGGCTAGACTATGGCTACACCTTC
TRBV30	TRBJ1-6	NA	NA	13	CAWSLQRNSPLHF	TGTGCCTGGAGTCTACAGAGAAATTCACCCCTCCACTTT
TRBV18	TRBJ1-4	NA	NA	13	CASSRGTNEKLFF	TGTGCCAGCTCAAGGGGCACTAATGAAAAACTGTTTTTT
TRBV5-1	TRBJ2-2	NA	once	18	CASSSSRRGQLNTGELFF	TGCGCCAGCAGCTCAAGCCGCCGGGGCCAGTTGAACACCGGGGAGCTGTTTTTT
TRBV4-1	TRBJ1-1	TRBD1	once	17	CASSRSTRTGRNTEAFF	TGCGCCAGCAGCCGATCAACCCGGACAGGAAGGAACACTGAAGCTTTCTTT
TRBV5-1	TRBJ2-3	TRBD1	NA	11	CASNRGDTQYF	TGCGCCAGTAACAGGGGGGATACGCAGTATTTT
TRBV29-1	TRBJ1-1	NA	NA	12	CSVEGQITEAFF	TGCAGCGTTGAAGGACAGATCACTGAAGCTTTCTTT
TRBV7-2	TRBJ1-2	TRBD1	NA	13	CASSSIQGIGYTF	TGTGCCAGCAGCTCCATACAGGGGATTGGCTACACCTTC
TRBV9	TRBJ2-3	TRBD1	NA	16	CASSVGQGEGTDTQYF	TGTGCCAGCAGCGTAGGACAGGGGGAAGGCACAGATACGCAGTATTTT
TRBV30	TRBJ1-2	NA	NA	15	CAWTGGLGRTFSYTF	TGTGCCTGGACCGGGGGGTTGGGCAGGACTTTTAGCTACACCTTC
TRBV4-2	TRBJ1-3	NA	NA	16	CASSQDAAFSGNTIYF	TGTGCCAGCAGCCAAGACGCGGCGTTCTCTGGAAACACCATATATTTT
TRBV11-2	TRBJ1-1	NA	NA	13	CASSSQQGTEAFF	TGTGCCAGCAGCTCGCAACAGGGCACTGAAGCTTTCTTT
TRBV5-1	TRBJ2-3	TRBD1	NA	16	CASSGQTGSGADTQYF	TGCGCCAGCAGCGGACAGACAGGGAGTGGGGCAGATACGCAGTATTTT
TRBV7-2	TRBJ2-7	TRBD2	NA	11	CASTGGYEQYF	TGTGCCAGCACGGGGGGATACGAGCAGTACTTC
TRBV19	TRBJ1-5	TRBD1	NA	16	CAMHFQGAIRNQPQHF	TGTGCCATGCACTTCCAGGGGGCTATTCGTAATCAGCCCCAGCATTTT